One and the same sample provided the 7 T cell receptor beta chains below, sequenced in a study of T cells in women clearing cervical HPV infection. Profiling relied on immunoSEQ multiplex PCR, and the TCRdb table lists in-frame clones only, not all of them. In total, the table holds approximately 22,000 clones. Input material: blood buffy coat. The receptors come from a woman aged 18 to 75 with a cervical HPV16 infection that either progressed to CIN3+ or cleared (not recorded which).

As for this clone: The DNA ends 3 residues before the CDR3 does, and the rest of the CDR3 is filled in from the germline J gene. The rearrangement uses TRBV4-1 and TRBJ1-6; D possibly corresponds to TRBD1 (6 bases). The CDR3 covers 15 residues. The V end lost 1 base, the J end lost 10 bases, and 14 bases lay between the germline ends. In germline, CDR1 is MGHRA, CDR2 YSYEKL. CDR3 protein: CASSQVTGLYSPLHF. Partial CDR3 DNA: TGCGCCAGCAGCCAAGTCACAGGGTTATACTCACCC.

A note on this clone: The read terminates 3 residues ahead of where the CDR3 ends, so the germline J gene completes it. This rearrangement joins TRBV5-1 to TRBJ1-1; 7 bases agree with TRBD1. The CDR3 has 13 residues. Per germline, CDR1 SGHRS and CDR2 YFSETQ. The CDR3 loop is CASSPLYDRVAFF. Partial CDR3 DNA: TGCGCCAGCAGTCCACTGTACGACAGGGTA.

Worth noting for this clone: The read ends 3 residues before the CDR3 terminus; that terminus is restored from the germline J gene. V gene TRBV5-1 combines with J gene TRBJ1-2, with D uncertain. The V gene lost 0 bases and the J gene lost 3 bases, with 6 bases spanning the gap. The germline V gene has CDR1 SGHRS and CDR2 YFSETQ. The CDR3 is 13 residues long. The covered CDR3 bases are TGCGCCAGCAGCTTGGGGCCAGACTATGGC. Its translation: CASSLGPDYG. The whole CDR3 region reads CASSLGPDYGYTF.

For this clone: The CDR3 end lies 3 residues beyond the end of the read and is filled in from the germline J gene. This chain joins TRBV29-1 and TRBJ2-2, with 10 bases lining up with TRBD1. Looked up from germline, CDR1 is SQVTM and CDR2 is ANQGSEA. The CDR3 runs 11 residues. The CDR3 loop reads CSGWDRGALFF. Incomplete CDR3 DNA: TGCAGCGGGTGGGACAGGGGCGCG.

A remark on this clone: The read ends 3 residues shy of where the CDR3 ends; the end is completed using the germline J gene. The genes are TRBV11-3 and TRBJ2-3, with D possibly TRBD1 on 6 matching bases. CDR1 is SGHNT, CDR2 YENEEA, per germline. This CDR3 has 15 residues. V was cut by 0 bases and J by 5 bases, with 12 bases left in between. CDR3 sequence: CASSLEYRDIDTQYF. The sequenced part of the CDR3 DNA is TGTGCCAGCAGCTTAGAATACAGGGATATAGATACG.

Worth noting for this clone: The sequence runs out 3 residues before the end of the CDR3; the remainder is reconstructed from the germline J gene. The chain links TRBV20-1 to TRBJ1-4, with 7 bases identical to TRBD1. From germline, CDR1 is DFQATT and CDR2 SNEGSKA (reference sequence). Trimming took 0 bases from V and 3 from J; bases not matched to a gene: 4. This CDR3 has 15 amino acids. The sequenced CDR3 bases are TGCAGTGCTAGAGATACAGGGGATCCTAATGAAAAA. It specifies CSARDTGDPNEK. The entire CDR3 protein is CSARDTGDPNEKLFF.

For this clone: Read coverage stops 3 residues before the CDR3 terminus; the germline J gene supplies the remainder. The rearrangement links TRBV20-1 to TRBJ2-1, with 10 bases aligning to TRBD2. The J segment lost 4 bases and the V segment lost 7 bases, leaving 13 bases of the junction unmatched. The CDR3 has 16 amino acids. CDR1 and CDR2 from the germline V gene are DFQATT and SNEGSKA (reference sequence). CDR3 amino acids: CSVLTLAGGPYNEQFF. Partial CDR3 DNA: TGCAGTGTTCTTACCTTAGCGGGAGGCCCGTACAATGAG.